This TCR beta chain was identified in a study of regulatory T cells in long-lasting Graves disease. As for time point: newly diagnosed GD, antithyroid drugs for less than 3 months. PBMC-extracted RNA yielded the TCR library. From an endocrinology department in Xi'an, China, came the patients. Arm-PCR of CDR3 regions and iRepertoire HTBI primers were the basis on which TCR beta libraries were built. TCRdb re-called the multiplex PCR reads through MiXCR, storing one row per CDR3 protein. The sample carries 350,000 to 550,000 distinct CDR3 sequences, 13% to 15% recorded once. Germline CDR1 MNHNS, CDR2 SASEGT. Losses at the gene ends were 7 bases for V and 5 bases for J; bases not matched to a gene: 10. This CDR3 spans 15 amino acids. The table lists this clonotype with many counts. A further study also used this sample, focusing on T cells in Graves' hyperthyroidism and ophthalmopathy. That report notes: No ophthalmopathy progression within 18 months constituted stable Graves' hyperthyroidism. The study based diagnoses on clinical symptoms, serum thyroxine and TRAb, thyroid ultrasound and orbital computed tomography. The primer set for the first-round RT-PCR of the TCR CDR3 was HTBI.

The input for sequencing was peripheral blood mononuclear cells (PBMCs), taken at new diagnosis, from a patient treated with antithyroid drugs. The rearrangement joins TRBV6-1 to TRBJ2-5, with 10 positions matching TRBD2. The source of this sequence is a woman aged 45-59 years with Graves disease. The CDR3 loop is CASMPTSGFEETQYF. The DNA of the CDR3 is TGTGCCAGCATGCCGACTAGCGGGTTCGAGGAGACCCAGTACTTC.